The 2 T cell receptor beta chains reported below all come from one sample, sequenced in a study of a mutant IDH1 vaccine in newly diagnosed glioma. These receptors are not linked to any known antigen. The method was immunoSEQ multiplex PCR; TCRdb's version includes in-frame clones alone and lacks a portion of them. Counted here are tens of thousands of clones, around four fifths occurring once; the ten biggest clones make up around 5%. Time point: week 47, end of study. Each dose of the vaccine consisted of 300 ug of mutant IDH1 20-mer peptide, with topical imiquimod. Source: PBMCs, taken from a glioma patient whose treatment included an IDH1 peptide vaccine. These receptor sequences come from a man between 40 and 49 years old with glioma.

V and J are TRBV11-2 and TRBJ1-2; TRBD1 might be the D (5 bases). V dropped 6 bases and J dropped 1 base, with 12 bases sitting between them. The CDR3 totals 14 residues. CDR1 is SGHAT, CDR2 FQNNGV, per germline. For the CDR3, the DNA is TGTGCCAGCAGTCGACAGCTTAATAACTATGGCTACACCTTC. It encodes CASSRQLNNYGYTF.

The chain recombines TRBV28 with TRBJ1-5, with 8 bases that match TRBD1. The germline V gene encodes CDR1 MDHEN and CDR2 SYDVKM. The CDR3 runs 17 residues. V was pared by 5 bases and J by 2 bases, with 11 bases of the junction left unmatched. The CDR3 here is CASSPFRGQEGNQPQHF. The CDR3 DNA follows: TGTGCCAGCAGTCCTTTCCGGGGACAGGAGGGCAATCAGCCCCAGCATTTT. Using reference TRBV28 and TRBJ1-5 for the parts outside the CDR3, the full variable domain is DVKVTQSSRYLVKRTGEKVFLECVQDMDHENMFWYRQDPGLGLRLIYFSYDVKMKEKGDIPEGYSVSREKKERFSLILESASTNQTSMYLCASSPFRGQEGNQPQHFGDGTRLSIL.